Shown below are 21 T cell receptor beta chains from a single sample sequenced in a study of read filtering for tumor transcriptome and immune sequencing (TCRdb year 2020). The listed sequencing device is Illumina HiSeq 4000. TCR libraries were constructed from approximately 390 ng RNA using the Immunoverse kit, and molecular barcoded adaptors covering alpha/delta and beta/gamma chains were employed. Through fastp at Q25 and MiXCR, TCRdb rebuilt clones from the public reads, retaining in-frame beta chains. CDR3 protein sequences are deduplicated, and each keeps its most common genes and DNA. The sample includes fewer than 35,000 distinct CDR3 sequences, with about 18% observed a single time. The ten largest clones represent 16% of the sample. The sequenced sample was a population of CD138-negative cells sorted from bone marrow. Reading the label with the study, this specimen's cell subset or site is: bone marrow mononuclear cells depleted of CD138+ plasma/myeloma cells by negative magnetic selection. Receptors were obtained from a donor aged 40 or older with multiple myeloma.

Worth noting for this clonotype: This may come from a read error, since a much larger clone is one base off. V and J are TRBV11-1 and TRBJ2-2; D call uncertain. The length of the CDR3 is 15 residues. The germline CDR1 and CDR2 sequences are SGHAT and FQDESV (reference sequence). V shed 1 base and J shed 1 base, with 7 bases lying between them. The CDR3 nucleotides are TGTGCCAGCAGCTTAGTGGCGATGAACACCGGGGAGCTGTTTTTT. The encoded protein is CASSLVAMNTGELFF.

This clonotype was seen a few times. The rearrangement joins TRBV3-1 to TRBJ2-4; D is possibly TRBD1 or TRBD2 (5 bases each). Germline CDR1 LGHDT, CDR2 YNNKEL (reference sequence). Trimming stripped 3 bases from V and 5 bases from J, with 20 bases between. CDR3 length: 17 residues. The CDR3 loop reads CASSHRRGTDRENIQYF. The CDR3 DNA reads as TGTGCCAGCAGCCATAGGAGAGGGACCGACCGTGAAAACATTCAGTACTTC.

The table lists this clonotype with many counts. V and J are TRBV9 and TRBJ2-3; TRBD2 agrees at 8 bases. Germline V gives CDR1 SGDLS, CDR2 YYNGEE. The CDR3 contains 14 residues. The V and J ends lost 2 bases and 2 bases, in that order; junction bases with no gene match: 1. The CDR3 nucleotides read TGTGCCAGCAGCGTTAGCGGGGCCACAGATACGCAGTATTTT. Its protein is CASSVSGATDTQYF.

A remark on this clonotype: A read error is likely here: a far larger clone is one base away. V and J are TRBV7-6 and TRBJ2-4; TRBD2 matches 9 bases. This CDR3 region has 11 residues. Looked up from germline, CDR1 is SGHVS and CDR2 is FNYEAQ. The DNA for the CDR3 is TGTGCCAACAGCCCCGGGACTAGCCAATACTTC. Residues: CANSPGTSQYF.

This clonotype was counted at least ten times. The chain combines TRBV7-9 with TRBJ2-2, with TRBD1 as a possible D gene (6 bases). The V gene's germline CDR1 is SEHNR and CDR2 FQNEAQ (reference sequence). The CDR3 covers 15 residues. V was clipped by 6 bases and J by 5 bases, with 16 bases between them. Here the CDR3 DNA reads TGTGCCAGCAGAGCCCCCGACCAGGGGACCGGGGAGCTGTTTTTT. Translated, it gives CASRAPDQGTGELFF.

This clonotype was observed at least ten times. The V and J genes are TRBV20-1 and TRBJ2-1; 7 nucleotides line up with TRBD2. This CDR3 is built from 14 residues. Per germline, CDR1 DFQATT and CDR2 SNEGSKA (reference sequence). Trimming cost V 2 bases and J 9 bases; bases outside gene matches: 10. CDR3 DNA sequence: TGCAGTGCTAGACGTGGTGGCGGGGGTACTGAGCAGTTCTTC. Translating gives CSARRGGGGTEQFF.

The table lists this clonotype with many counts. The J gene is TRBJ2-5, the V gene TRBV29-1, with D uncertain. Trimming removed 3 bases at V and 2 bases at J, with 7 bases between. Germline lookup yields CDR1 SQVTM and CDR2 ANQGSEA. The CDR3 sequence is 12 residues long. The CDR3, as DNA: TGCAGCGTTGAGCACCAACAAGAGACCCAGTACTTC. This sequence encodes CSVEHQQETQYF.

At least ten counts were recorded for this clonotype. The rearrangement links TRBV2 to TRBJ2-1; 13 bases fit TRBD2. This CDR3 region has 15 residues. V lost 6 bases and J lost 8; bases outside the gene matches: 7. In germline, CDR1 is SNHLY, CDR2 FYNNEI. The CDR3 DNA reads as TGTGCCAGCAGGGAGACTAGCGGGAGGAACCATGAGCAGTTCTTC. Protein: CASRETSGRNHEQFF. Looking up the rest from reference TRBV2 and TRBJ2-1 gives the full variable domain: EPEVTQTPSHQVTQMGQEVILRCVPISNHLYFYWYRQILGQKVEFLVSFYNNEISEKSEIFDDQFSVERPDGSNFTLKIRSTKLEDSAMYFCASRETSGRNHEQFFGPGTRLTVL.

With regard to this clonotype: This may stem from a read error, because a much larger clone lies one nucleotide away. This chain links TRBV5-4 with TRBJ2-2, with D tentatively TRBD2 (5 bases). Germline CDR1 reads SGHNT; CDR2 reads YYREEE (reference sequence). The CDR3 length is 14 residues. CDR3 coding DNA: TGTGCCAGCAGCTTGTCTCCCGGAACCGGGAAGCTGTTTTTT. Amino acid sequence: CASSLSPGTGKLFF.

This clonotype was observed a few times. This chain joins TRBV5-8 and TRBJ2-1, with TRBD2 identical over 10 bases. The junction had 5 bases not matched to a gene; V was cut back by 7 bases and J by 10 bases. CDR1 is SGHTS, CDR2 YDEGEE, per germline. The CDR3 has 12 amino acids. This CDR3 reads CASVAGGREQFF. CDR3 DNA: TGTGCCAGCGTAGCGGGAGGACGCGAGCAGTTCTTC.

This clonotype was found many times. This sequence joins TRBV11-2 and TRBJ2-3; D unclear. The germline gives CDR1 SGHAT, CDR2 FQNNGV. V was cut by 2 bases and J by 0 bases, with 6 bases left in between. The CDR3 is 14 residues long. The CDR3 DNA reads TGTGCCAGCAGCTTATTCGTCAGCACAGATACGCAGTATTTT. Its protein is CASSLFVSTDTQYF.

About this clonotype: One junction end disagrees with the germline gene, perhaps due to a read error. Here the CDR3 reads CTSGLQGGEQYF. Written as DNA, the CDR3 is TGCACCAGCGGCTTACAGGGGGGAGAGCAGTACTTC. The gene calls are TRBV5-1 and TRBJ2-7, with 8 nucleotides matching TRBD1. The CDR3 has 12 residues. CDR1 SGHRS and CDR2 YFSETQ come from the germline V gene.

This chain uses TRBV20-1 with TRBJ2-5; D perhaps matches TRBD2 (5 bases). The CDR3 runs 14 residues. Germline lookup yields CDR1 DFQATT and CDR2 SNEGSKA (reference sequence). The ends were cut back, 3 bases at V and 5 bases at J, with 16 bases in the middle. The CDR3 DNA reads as TGCAGTGCTAGGGGGAGTTCGCGAGTGGAGACCCAGTACTTC. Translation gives CSARGSSRVETQYF.

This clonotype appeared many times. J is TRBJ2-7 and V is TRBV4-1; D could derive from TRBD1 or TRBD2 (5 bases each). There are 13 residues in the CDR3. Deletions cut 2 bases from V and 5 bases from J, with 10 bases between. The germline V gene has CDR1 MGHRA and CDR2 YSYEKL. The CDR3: CASSQLRDHEQYF. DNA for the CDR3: TGCGCCAGCAGCCAACTCAGGGACCACGAGCAGTACTTC.

In DNA, the CDR3 is TGCAGCGTTGAAGCTAGCGGGAGGGCCTCGTCCGGGGAGCTGTTTTTT. Translating it yields CSVEASGRASSGELFF. The V call is TRBV29-1, the J call TRBJ2-2, with 12 bases identical to TRBD2. Germline CDR1 reads SQVTM; CDR2 reads ANQGSEA. The CDR3 consists of 16 residues. The trim removed 1 base at V and 6 bases at J, leaving 6 bases unmatched.

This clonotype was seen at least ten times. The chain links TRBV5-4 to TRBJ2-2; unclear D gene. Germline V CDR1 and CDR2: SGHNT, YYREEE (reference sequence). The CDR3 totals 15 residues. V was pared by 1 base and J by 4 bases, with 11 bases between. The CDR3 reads CASSLSGLSTGELFF. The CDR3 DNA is TGTGCCAGCAGCTTGTCTGGATTGAGCACCGGGGAGCTGTTTTTT. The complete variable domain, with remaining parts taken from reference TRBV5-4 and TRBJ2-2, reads ETGVTQSPTHLIKTRGQQVTLRCSSQSGHNTVSWYQQALGQGPQFIFQYYREEENGRGNFPPRFSGLQFPNYSSELNVNALELDDSALYLCASSLSGLSTGELFFGEGSRLTVL.

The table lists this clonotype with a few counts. The CDR3 region has the DNA TGCAGTGCTGGGGGCCACAATCAGCCCCAGCATTTT. Translation: CSAGGHNQPQHF. The chain has TRBV20-1 and TRBJ1-5; D possibly corresponds to TRBD1 (6 bases). This CDR3 spans 12 amino acids. Germline CDR1 and CDR2: DFQATT and SNEGSKA (reference sequence). V was trimmed by 5 bases and J by 3 bases, leaving 8 bases between them.

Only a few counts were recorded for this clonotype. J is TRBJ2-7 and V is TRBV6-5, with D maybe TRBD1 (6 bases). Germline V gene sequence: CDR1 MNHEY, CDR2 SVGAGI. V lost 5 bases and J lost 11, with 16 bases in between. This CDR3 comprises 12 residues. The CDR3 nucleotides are TGTGCCAGCAGTAACCCGGGACAACGGGAGTACTTC. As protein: CASSNPGQREYF.

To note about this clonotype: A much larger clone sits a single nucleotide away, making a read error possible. The CDR3 region is CGAGDGLGSGQPQHF. The CDR3 DNA sequence: TGCGGCGCCGGGGATGGTTTGGGTAGCGGTCAGCCCCAGCATTTT. This rearrangement joins TRBV29-1 to TRBJ1-5, with D uncertain. CDR3 size: 15 residues. Germline V gene lookup returns CDR1 SQVTM and CDR2 ANQGSEA.

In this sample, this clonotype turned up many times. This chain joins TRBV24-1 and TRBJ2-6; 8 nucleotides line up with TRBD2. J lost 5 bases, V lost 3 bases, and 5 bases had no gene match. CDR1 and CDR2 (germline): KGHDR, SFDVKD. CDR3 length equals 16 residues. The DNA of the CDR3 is TGTGCCACCAGTGATACGGGACTAGACCGGGCCAACGTCCTGACTTTC. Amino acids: CATSDTGLDRANVLTF.

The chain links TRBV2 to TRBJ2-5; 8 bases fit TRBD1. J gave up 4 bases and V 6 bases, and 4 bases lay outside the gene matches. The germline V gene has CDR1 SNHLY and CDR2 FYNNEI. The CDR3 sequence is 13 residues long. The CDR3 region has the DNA TGTGCCAGCAGGGGCAGGGGGCCAGAGACCCAGTACTTC. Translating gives CASRGRGPETQYF.